This T cell receptor beta chain was captured by sequencing in a study of cytomegalovirus exposure and HLA in healthy donors. General study points: A missense DCLRE1C variant was associated with V- and J-gene trimming of TCR beta chains in a later analysis, and an independent cohort replicated the association. In an earlier analysis, in under 700 donors, most V segments appeared productive either ~87% or ~30% of the time. Later on, analysis showed that most CMV-associated TCR beta chains appeared to be HLA-restricted.

To note about this clone: As yet, its antigen is unknown.

Vbeta (60) and Jbeta (13) primers were used in the PCR. Sequencing used immunoSEQ multiplex PCR; TCRdb keeps in-frame clones, though not all of them. The data show roughly 160,000 clones, with approximately 76% seen just once and approximately 1.3% held by the top ten. The V end lost 6 bases, the J end lost 5 bases, and 16 bases lay between the germline ends. The CDR3 contains 14 residues. Germline CDR1 and CDR2: SEHNR and FQNEAQ (reference sequence). This clonotype was obtained from a man aged 60 to 75 in good health and CMV-seronegative. The specimen sequenced was PBMCs. This chain joins TRBV7-9 and TRBJ2-5, with D possibly TRBD1 on 6 matching bases. CDR3 sequence: CASRGSKRGETQYF. The CDR3 nucleotides are TGTGCCAGCAGGGGGAGCAAGAGGGGGGAGACCCAGTACTTC.